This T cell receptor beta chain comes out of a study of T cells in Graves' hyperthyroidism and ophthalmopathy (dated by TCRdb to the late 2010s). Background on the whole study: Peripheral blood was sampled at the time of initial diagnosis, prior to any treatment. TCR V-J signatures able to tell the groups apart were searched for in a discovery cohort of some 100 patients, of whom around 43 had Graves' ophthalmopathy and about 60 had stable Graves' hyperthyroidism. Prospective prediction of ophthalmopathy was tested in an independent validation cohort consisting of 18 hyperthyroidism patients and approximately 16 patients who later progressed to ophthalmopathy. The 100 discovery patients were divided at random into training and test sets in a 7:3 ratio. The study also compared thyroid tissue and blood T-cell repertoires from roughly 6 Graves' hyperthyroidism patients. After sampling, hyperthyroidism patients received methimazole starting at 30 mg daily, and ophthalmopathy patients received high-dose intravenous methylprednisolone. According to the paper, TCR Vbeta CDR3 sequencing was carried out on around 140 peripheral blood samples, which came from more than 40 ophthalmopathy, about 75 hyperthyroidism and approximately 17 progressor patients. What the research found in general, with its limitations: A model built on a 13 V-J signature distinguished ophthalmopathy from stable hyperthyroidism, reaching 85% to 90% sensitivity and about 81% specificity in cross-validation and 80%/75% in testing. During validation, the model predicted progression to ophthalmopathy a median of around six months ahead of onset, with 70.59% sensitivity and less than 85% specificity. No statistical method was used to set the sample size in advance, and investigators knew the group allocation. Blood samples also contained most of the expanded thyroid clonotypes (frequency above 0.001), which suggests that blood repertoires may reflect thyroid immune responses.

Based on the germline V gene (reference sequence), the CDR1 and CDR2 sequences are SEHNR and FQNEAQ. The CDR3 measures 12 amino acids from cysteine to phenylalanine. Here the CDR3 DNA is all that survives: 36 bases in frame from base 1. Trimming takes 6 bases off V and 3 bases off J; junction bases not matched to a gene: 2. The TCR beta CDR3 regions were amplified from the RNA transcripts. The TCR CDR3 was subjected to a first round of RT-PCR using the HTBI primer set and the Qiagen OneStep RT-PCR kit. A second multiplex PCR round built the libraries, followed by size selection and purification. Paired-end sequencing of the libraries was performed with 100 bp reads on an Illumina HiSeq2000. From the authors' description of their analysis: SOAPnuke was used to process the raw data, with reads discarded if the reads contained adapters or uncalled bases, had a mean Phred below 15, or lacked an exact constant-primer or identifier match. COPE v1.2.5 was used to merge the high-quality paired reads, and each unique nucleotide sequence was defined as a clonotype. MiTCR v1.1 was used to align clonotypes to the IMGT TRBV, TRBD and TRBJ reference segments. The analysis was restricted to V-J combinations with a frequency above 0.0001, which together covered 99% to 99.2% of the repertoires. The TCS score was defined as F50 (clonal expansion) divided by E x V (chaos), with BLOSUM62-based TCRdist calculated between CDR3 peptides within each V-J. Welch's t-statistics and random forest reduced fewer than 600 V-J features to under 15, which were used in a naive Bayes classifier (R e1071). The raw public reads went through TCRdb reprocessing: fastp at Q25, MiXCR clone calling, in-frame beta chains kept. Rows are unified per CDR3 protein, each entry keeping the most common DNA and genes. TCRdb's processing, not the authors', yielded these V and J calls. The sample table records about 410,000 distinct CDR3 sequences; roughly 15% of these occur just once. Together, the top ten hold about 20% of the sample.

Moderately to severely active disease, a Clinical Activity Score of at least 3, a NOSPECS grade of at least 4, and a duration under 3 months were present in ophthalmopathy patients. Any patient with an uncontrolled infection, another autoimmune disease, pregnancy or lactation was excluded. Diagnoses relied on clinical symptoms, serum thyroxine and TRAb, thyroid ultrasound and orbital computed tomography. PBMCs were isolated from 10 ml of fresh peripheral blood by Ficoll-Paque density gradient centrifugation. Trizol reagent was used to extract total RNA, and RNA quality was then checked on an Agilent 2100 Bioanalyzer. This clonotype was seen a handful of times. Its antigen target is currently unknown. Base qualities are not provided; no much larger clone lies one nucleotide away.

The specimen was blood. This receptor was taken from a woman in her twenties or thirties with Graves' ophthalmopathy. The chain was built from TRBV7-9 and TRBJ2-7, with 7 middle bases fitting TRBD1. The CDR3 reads CASRDRYYEQYF. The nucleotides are TGTGCCAGCAGGGACAGGTACTACGAGCAGTACTTC.